The sequence of this TCR beta chain was determined in a study of beta chain features in type 1 diabetes. Whole-study findings and limits: Comparison showed that naive, central memory and Treg TCRB repertoires appeared more similar among patients than among healthy donors. Researchers report that Type 1 diabetes patients had moderately but significantly shorter TCRB CDR3s across all four CD4+ subsets. The question of HLA type influencing TCRB rearrangement was one that remained unresolved here.

Expressed TCRB transcripts were sequenced, since all the RNA that had been isolated was reverse transcribed. Roughly 960,000 reads were obtained per stem cell-like memory T cell sample on average. Some clones are missing from TCRdb's copy, which holds only in-frame ones; the method was immunoSEQ multiplex PCR. The sample contains roughly 42,000 clones, roughly 50% of which appear only once. As for this clone: Its antigen is not known.

This CDR3 spans 15 amino acids. Germline V CDR1 and CDR2: GTSNPN, SVGIG (reference sequence). V lost 4 bases, J lost 7 bases, and 23 bases lay in between. The sequence derives from a woman under 40 in good health. J is TRBJ2-7 and V is TRBV30; D is perhaps TRBD1 (5 bases). Sequenced material: stem cell memory CD4+ T cells from blood. CDR3 nucleotide sequence: TGTGCCTGGAATATGGCGCCAGGGTTGTTTGGTGAGCAGTACTTC. Translated, it gives CAWNMAPGLFGEQYF.